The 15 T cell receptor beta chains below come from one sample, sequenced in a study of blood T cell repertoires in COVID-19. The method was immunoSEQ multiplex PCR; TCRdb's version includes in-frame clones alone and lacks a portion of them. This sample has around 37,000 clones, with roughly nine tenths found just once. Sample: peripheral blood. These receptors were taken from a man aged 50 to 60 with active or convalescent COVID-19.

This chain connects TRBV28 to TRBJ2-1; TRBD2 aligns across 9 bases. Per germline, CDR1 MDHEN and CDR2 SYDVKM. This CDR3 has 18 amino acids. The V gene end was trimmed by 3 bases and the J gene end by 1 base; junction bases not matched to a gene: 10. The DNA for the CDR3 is TGTGCCAGCAGTTTCGCTAGCGGGAAGGGTGTTTCCTACAATGAGCAGTTCTTC. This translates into CASSFASGKGVSYNEQFF.

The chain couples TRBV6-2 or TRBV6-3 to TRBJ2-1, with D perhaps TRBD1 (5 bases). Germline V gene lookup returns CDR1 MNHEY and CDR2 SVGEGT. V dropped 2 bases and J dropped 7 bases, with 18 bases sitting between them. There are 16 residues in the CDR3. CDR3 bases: TGTGCCAGCAGTTACAACCGACTCGCAAGGGGAAATGAGCAGTTCTTC. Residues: CASSYNRLARGNEQFF.

For the CDR3, the DNA is TGTGCCAGCAGTTTTTCGGGCCGGGGAAAACTGTTTTTT. This encodes CASSFSGRGKLFF. The V call is TRBV27, the J call TRBJ1-4; D is unresolved. The CDR3 is made up of 13 amino acids. The V end lost 3 bases, the J end lost 10 bases, and 12 bases lay between the germline ends. Looked up from germline, CDR1 is MNHEY and CDR2 is SMNVEV (reference sequence).

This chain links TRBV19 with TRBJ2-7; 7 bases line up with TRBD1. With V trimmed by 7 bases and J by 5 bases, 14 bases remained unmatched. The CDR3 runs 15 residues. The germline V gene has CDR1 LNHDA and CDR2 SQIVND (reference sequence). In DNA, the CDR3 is TGTGCCAGTAATAAGGGACAGTCGCCGGTCGACGAGCAGTACTTC. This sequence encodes CASNKGQSPVDEQYF.

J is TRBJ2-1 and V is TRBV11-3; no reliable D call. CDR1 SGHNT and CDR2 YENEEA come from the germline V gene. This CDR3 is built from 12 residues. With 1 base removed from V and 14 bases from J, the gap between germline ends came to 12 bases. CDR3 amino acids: CASSLVKEREFF. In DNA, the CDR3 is TGTGCCAGCAGCTTAGTAAAAGAGAGAGAGTTCTTC.

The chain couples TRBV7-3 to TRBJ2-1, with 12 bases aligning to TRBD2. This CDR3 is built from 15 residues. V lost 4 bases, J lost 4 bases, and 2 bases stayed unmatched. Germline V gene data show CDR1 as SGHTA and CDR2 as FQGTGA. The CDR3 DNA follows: TGTGCCAGCAGCTCCGGGACTAGCGGGTACAATGAGCAGTTCTTC. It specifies CASSSGTSGYNEQFF. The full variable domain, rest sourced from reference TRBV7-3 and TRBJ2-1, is GAGVSQTPSNKVTEKGKYVELRCDPISGHTALYWYRQSLGQGPEFLIYFQGTGAADDSGLPNDRFFAVRPEGSVSTLKIQRTERGDSAVYLCASSSGTSGYNEQFFGPGTRLTVL.

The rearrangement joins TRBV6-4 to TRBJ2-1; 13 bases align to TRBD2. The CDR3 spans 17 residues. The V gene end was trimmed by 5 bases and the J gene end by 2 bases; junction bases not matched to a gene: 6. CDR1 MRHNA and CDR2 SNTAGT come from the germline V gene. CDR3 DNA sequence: TGTGCCAGCAGTACAACTAGCGGGAGGGGCCCCTACAATGAGCAGTTCTTC. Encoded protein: CASSTTSGRGPYNEQFF.

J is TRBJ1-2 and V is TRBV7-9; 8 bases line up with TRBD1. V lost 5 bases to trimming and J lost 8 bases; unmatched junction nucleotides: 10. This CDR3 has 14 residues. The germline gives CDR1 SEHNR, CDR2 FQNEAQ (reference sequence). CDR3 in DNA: TGTGCCAGCAGCCTGGACAGGGCCCTCCGGGGCTACACCTTC. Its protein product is CASSLDRALRGYTF.

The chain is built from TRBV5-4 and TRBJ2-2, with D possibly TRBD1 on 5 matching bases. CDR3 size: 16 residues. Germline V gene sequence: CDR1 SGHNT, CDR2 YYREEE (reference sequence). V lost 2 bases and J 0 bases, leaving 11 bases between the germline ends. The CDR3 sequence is CASSFGDSANTGELFF. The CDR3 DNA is TGTGCCAGCAGCTTCGGCGACAGCGCGAACACCGGGGAGCTGTTTTTT.

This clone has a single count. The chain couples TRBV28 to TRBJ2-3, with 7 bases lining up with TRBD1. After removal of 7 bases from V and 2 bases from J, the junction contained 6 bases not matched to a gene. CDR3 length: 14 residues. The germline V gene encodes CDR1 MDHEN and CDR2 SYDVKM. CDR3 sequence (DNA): TGTGCCAGCAATTTCGGGACAGACACAGATACGCAGTATTTT. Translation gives CASNFGTDTDTQYF.

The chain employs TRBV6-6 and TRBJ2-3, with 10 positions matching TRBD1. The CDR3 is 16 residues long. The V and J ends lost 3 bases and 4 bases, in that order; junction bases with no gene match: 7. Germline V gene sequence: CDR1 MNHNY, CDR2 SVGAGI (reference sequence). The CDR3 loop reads CASSYPTGGLPDTQYF. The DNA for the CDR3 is TGTGCCAGCAGTTATCCGACAGGGGGCTTGCCAGATACGCAGTATTTT.

The CDR3 region is CASSYNTGTQYF. The CDR3 DNA sequence: TGTGCCAGCAGTTACAACACGGGTACGCAGTATTTT. The chain links TRBV6-5 to TRBJ2-3, with D unclear. The CDR3 loop spans 12 amino acids. Trimming removed 2 bases from V and 8 bases from J, with 8 bases in between. Germline assignment: CDR1 MNHEY and CDR2 SVGAGI.

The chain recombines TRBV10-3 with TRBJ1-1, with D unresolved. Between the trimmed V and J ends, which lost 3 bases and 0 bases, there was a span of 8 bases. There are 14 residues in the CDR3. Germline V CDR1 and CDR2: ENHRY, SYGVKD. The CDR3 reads CAISEQSMNTEAFF. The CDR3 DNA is TGTGCCATCAGTGAACAGTCCATGAACACTGAAGCTTTCTTT.

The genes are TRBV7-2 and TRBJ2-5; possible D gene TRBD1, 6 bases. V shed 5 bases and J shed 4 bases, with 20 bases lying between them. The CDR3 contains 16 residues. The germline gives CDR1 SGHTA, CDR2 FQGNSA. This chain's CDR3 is CASSDYGQGLGETQYF. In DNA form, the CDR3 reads TGTGCCAGCAGCGATTATGGCCAGGGGCTAGGAGAGACCCAGTACTTC.

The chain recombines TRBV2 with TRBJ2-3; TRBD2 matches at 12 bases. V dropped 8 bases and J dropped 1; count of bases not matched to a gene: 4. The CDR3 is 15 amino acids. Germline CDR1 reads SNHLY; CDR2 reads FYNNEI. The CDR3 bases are TGTGCCAGCTCCAGACTAGCGGGAGGCACAGATACGCAGTATTTT. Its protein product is CASSRLAGGTDTQYF.